This T cell receptor beta chain was captured by sequencing in a study of vaccination and CD4 T cells after COVID-19. Study-level information: Convalescent patients gave post-COVID blood a median around 91 days post-diagnosis, range 35 to 161.

CD4+ T cells that had been cultured provided DNA sequenced with the Oncomine TCR Beta short-read assay. Each CDR3 protein gets one entry after TCRdb re-called the PCR reads with MiXCR. The sample has around 12,000 distinct CDR3 sequences, approximately 52% seen once. This clonotype was counted a single time. Its antigen is undetermined. With 5 bases removed from V and 3 bases from J, the gap between germline ends came to 15 bases. Germline lookup yields CDR1 SEHNR and CDR2 FQNEAQ (reference sequence). The CDR3 spans 15 residues. Treatment described: roughly 10-day PBMC culture with coronavirus spike peptide pools or control peptides (ViraFEST assay). Cultures of PBMCs, around 1.8 million per well, were set up with roughly 9.5 IU/ml IL-2 and around 9.9 ug/ml peptide pools.

The sequenced sample consisted of CD4+ T cells from blood, cultured in vitro. The chain links TRBV7-9 to TRBJ2-3, with D unclear. The sequence derives from a human donor who had recovered from COVID-19. The CDR3 sequence: CASSPTAAVTDTQYF. The DNA of the CDR3 is TGTGCCAGCAGCCCAACGGCGGCGGTTACAGATACGCAGTATTTT.